A selection of T cell receptor beta chains follows, all from one sample in a study of blood T cell repertoires in COVID-19. Only in-frame clones appear in the TCRdb table, and some are missing; sequencing was by immunoSEQ multiplex PCR. Of over 90,000 clones in the sample, more than 65% are singletons; the top ten hold about 23%. The sample taken for sequencing was peripheral blood. All receptors derive from a man older than 75 with active or convalescent COVID-19. Both conserved end residues are part of each CDR3. A D gene is named only where the DNA matches it firmly. The size field is filled for only some rows; it gives once, few, many or a size class.

J gene: TRBJ2-4; clone size: few; V gene: TRBV6-5; CDR3 length: 14; D gene: -; CDR3 protein: CASSYRRVGNIQYF; CDR3 DNA: TGTGCCAGCAGTTATCGCAGGGTTGGAAACATTCAGTACTTC
J gene: TRBJ2-2; clone size: few; V gene: TRBV7-3; CDR3 length: 14; D gene: TRBD2; CDR3 protein: CASSLGLGAGELFF; CDR3 DNA: TGTGCCAGCAGCCTGGGACTAGGTGCCGGGGAGCTGTTTTTT
J gene: TRBJ1-4; clone size: -; V gene: TRBV7-2; CDR3 length: 13; D gene: -; CDR3 protein: CASSVTENEKLFF; CDR3 DNA: TGTGCCAGCAGCGTGACAGAGAATGAAAAACTGTTTTTT
J gene: TRBJ2-1; clone size: once; V gene: TRBV29-1; CDR3 length: 13; D gene: TRBD1; CDR3 protein: CSVRTGGGGEQFF; CDR3 DNA: TGCAGCGTCCGGACAGGGGGTGGGGGTGAGCAGTTCTTC
J gene: TRBJ1-2; clone size: -; V gene: TRBV18; CDR3 length: 12; D gene: TRBD1; CDR3 protein: CASSPGDRGLTF; CDR3 DNA: TGTGCCAGCTCACCAGGGGACAGGGGGCTTACCTTC
J gene: TRBJ2-1; clone size: -; V gene: TRBV11-3; CDR3 length: 11; D gene: -; CDR3 protein: CASSQDNEQFF; CDR3 DNA: TGTGCCAGCTCCCAGGACAATGAGCAGTTCTTC
J gene: TRBJ1-4; clone size: -; V gene: TRBV20-1; CDR3 length: 13; D gene: -; CDR3 protein: CSASDSWREKLFF; CDR3 DNA: TGCAGTGCTAGTGACTCCTGGAGGGAAAAACTGTTTTTT
J gene: TRBJ1-2; clone size: few; V gene: TRBV9; CDR3 length: 15; D gene: TRBD1; CDR3 protein: CASSPRTGGNLGYTF; CDR3 DNA: TGTGCCAGCAGCCCCCGGACAGGGGGGAATCTTGGCTACACCTTC
J gene: TRBJ2-3; clone size: -; V gene: TRBV2; CDR3 length: 15; D gene: TRBD1; CDR3 protein: CASRITGGGPDTQYF; CDR3 DNA: TGTGCCAGCAGGATTACAGGGGGCGGCCCAGATACGCAGTATTTT
J gene: TRBJ2-1; clone size: -; V gene: TRBV29-1; CDR3 length: 10; D gene: -; CDR3 protein: CSVEQGEQFF; CDR3 DNA: TGCAGCGTTGAACAGGGTGAGCAGTTCTTC
J gene: TRBJ2-7; clone size: -; V gene: TRBV5-1; CDR3 length: 13; D gene: -; CDR3 protein: CASSLAGVYEQYF; CDR3 DNA: TGCGCCAGCAGCTTGGCCGGGGTCTACGAGCAGTACTTC
J gene: TRBJ1-4; clone size: -; V gene: TRBV7-2; CDR3 length: 18; D gene: TRBD1; CDR3 protein: CASSRAGTGVATNEKLFF; CDR3 DNA: TGTGCCAGCAGCCGCGCCGGGACAGGGGTTGCAACTAATGAAAAACTGTTTTTT
J gene: TRBJ1-6; clone size: -; V gene: TRBV19; CDR3 length: 16; D gene: -; CDR3 protein: CASSIDGSRRFSPLHF; CDR3 DNA: TGTGCCAGTAGTATAGACGGGTCGAGGCGTTTTTCACCCCTCCACTTT
J gene: TRBJ1-1; clone size: -; V gene: TRBV5-4; CDR3 length: 14; D gene: TRBD1; CDR3 protein: CASSLQGGATEAFF; CDR3 DNA: TGTGCCAGCAGCTTACAGGGGGGGGCCACTGAAGCTTTCTTT
J gene: TRBJ2-7; clone size: -; V gene: TRBV6-5; CDR3 length: 12; D gene: TRBD1; CDR3 protein: CASSRQGYEQYF; CDR3 DNA: TGTGCCAGCAGTCGACAGGGCTACGAGCAGTACTTC
J gene: TRBJ1-5; clone size: -; V gene: TRBV7-2; CDR3 length: 18; D gene: -; CDR3 protein: CASSLGRLDSISNQPQHF; CDR3 DNA: TGTGCCAGCAGCTTAGGGCGACTAGACAGCATTAGCAATCAGCCCCAGCATTTT
J gene: TRBJ1-6; clone size: -; V gene: TRBV5-5; CDR3 length: 16; D gene: TRBD1; CDR3 protein: CASSNQPGQGNSPLHF; CDR3 DNA: TGTGCCAGCAGCAACCAACCGGGACAGGGCAATTCACCCCTCCACTTT
J gene: TRBJ2-7; clone size: -; V gene: TRBV11-3; CDR3 length: 16; D gene: -; CDR3 protein: CASSLGFAQGKEEQYF; CDR3 DNA: TGTGCCAGCAGCTTAGGTTTCGCCCAGGGGAAGGAAGAGCAGTACTTC
J gene: TRBJ2-3; clone size: -; V gene: TRBV3-1/TRBV3-2; CDR3 length: 16; D gene: TRBD2; CDR3 protein: CASSFGTSGGGDTQYF; CDR3 DNA: TGTGCCAGCAGCTTCGGGACTAGCGGGGGGGGAGATACGCAGTATTTT
J gene: TRBJ2-1; clone size: -; V gene: TRBV7-8; CDR3 length: 15; D gene: TRBD2; CDR3 protein: CASSLMAGGLNEQFF; CDR3 DNA: TGTGCCAGCAGCTTAATGGCGGGGGGGCTGAATGAGCAGTTCTTC
J gene: TRBJ2-3; clone size: -; V gene: TRBV6-6; CDR3 length: 14; D gene: -; CDR3 protein: CASSVLSSTDTQYF; CDR3 DNA: TGTGCCAGCTCAGTGTTATCTAGCACAGATACGCAGTATTTT
J gene: TRBJ2-2; clone size: -; V gene: TRBV5-1; CDR3 length: 16; D gene: TRBD1; CDR3 protein: CASSYLVDRGTGELFF; CDR3 DNA: TGCGCCAGCAGTTACTTGGTCGACAGGGGTACCGGGGAGCTGTTTTTT
J gene: TRBJ1-2; clone size: -; V gene: TRBV3-1/TRBV3-2; CDR3 length: 13; D gene: -; CDR3 protein: CASSQGGPTGYTF; CDR3 DNA: TGTGCCAGCAGCCAAGGTGGGCCGACGGGCTACACCTTC
J gene: TRBJ2-3; clone size: -; V gene: TRBV30; CDR3 length: 11; D gene: -; CDR3 protein: CAWSYGGPKYF; CDR3 DNA: TGTGCCTGGAGTTATGGGGGCCCCAAGTATTTT
J gene: TRBJ1-2; clone size: once; V gene: TRBV12-3/TRBV12-4; CDR3 length: 13; D gene: -; CDR3 protein: CASSATPAGGYTF; CDR3 DNA: TGTGCCAGCAGTGCGACACCTGCCGGAGGCTACACCTTC
J gene: TRBJ1-6; clone size: -; V gene: TRBV28; CDR3 length: 15; D gene: TRBD1; CDR3 protein: CASSPSDRVRSPLHF; CDR3 DNA: TGTGCCAGCAGCCCTAGTGACAGGGTGCGTTCACCCCTCCACTTT
J gene: TRBJ2-7; clone size: once; V gene: TRBV19; CDR3 length: 14; D gene: -; CDR3 protein: CASSYRAAVYEQYF; CDR3 DNA: TGTGCCAGTAGCTACAGGGCAGCTGTTTACGAGCAGTACTTC
J gene: TRBJ2-7; clone size: -; V gene: TRBV5-1; CDR3 length: 15; D gene: -; CDR3 protein: CASSPKDGRTYEQYF; CDR3 DNA: TGCGCCAGCAGCCCAAAGGACGGGAGAACCTACGAGCAGTACTTC